These T cell receptor beta chains were read from a single sample in a study of early T cells in non-severe SARS-CoV-2 infection. One entry per CDR3 protein, called by TCRdb with MiXCR from the 5' RACE reads. The data hold around 60,000 distinct CDR3 sequences, with over 7.5% observed a single time. The sample was whole blood. The receptors come from an adult who was a healthcare worker with PCR-confirmed SARS-CoV-2 infection or an uninfected control (not recorded which). The CDR3 runs from the conserved cysteine through the conserved F or W. Fields, in order: D gene, clone size, V gene, J gene, CDR3 protein, CDR3 DNA. D genes are given only for firm matches. For some rows the clone size is stated as once, few or many, or as a class when expanded; others skip it.

D: NA; size: NA; V: TRBV20-1; J: TRBJ1-2; CDR3: CSARRGGYGYTF; DNA: TGCAGTGCTAGGAGGGGGGGCTATGGCTACACCTTC
D: NA; size: few; V: TRBV20-1; J: TRBJ2-1; CDR3: CSAPRPASSYNEQFF; DNA: TGCAGTGCCCCCCGCCCCGCCAGCTCCTACAATGAGCAGTTCTTC
D: NA; size: few; V: TRBV4-2; J: TRBJ2-1; CDR3: CASSQFRDGNEQFF; DNA: TGTGCCAGCAGCCAATTTCGGGACGGTAATGAGCAGTTCTTC
D: NA; size: few; V: TRBV18; J: TRBJ2-6; CDR3: CASSTGSGANVLTF; DNA: TGTGCCAGCTCGACGGGATCTGGGGCCAACGTCCTGACTTTC
D: NA; size: few; V: TRBV9; J: TRBJ2-3; CDR3: CASSVDRSTDTQYF; DNA: TGTGCCAGCAGCGTAGACAGGAGCACAGATACGCAGTATTTT
D: NA; size: many; V: TRBV7-2; J: TRBJ2-5; CDR3: CASSSRRDQETQYF; DNA: TGTGCCAGCAGCTCGCGGAGAGACCAAGAGACCCAGTACTTC
D: NA; size: many; V: TRBV29-1; J: TRBJ2-3; CDR3: CSVVSRASTDTQYF; DNA: TGCAGCGTTGTGTCACGGGCTAGCACAGATACGCAGTATTTT
D: NA; size: few; V: TRBV12-3/TRBV12-4; J: TRBJ1-3; CDR3: CASSSQQVAGNTIYF; DNA: TGTGCCAGCAGTTCACAACAGGTTGCTGGAAACACCATATATTTT
D: NA; size: NA; V: TRBV7-2; J: TRBJ1-5; CDR3: CASSLKSPGFSNQPQHF; DNA: TGTGCCAGCAGCTTGAAATCCCCGGGATTTTCCAATCAGCCCCAGCATTTT
D: TRBD2; size: many; V: TRBV20-1; J: TRBJ2-2; CDR3: CSARDSGRAETGELFF; DNA: TGCAGTGCTAGAGATAGCGGGAGGGCCGAGACCGGGGAGCTGTTTTTT
D: NA; size: many; V: TRBV20-1; J: TRBJ1-5; CDR3: CSAKVLLSNQPQHF; DNA: TGCAGTGCTAAGGTTCTCCTTAGCAATCAGCCCCAGCATTTT
D: TRBD2; size: NA; V: TRBV29-1; J: TRBJ2-1; CDR3: CSVDQGLAGEGYLFF; DNA: TGCAGCGTCGACCAAGGACTAGCGGGAGAAGGTTATCTGTTCTTC
D: TRBD1; size: NA; V: TRBV7-9; J: TRBJ1-5; CDR3: CASGQTGVNQPQHF; DNA: TGTGCCAGCGGCCAGACAGGGGTCAATCAGCCCCAGCATTTT
D: NA; size: many; V: TRBV2; J: TRBJ1-3; CDR3: CASSEMGTGNTIYF; DNA: TGTGCCAGCAGTGAAATGGGGACTGGAAACACCATATATTTT
D: TRBD2; size: many; V: TRBV20-1; J: TRBJ2-3; CDR3: CSARGSSGRTDTQYF; DNA: TGCAGTGCTAGAGGTTCTAGCGGGAGGACAGATACGCAGTATTTT
D: NA; size: many; V: TRBV3-1; J: TRBJ2-1; CDR3: CASSREATANGEQFF; DNA: TGTGCCAGCAGCCGGGAGGCGACGGCGAACGGTGAGCAGTTCTTC
D: TRBD2; size: few; V: TRBV20-1; J: TRBJ2-1; CDR3: CSARLSGGNEQFF; DNA: TGCAGTGCTAGATTGTCGGGGGGCAATGAGCAGTTCTTC
D: NA; size: NA; V: TRBV18; J: TRBJ2-5; CDR3: CASSPDLKETQYF; DNA: TGTGCCAGCTCACCGGACCTAAAAGAGACCCAGTACTTC
D: TRBD2; size: many; V: TRBV20-1; J: TRBJ2-1; CDR3: CSARGLAGNNEQFF; DNA: TGCAGTGCTAGAGGTCTAGCGGGAAACAATGAGCAGTTCTTC
D: NA; size: many; V: TRBV7-2; J: TRBJ2-1; CDR3: CASSLVPPGKGDYNEQFF; DNA: TGTGCCAGCAGCTTAGTCCCCCCCGGAAAGGGGGATTACAATGAGCAGTTCTTC
D: TRBD1; size: few; V: TRBV10-3; J: TRBJ2-3; CDR3: CATRDRGQITDTQYF; DNA: TGTGCCACACGGGACAGGGGGCAGATCACAGATACGCAGTATTTT
D: NA; size: many; V: TRBV18; J: TRBJ1-2; CDR3: CASSPGSNYGYTF; DNA: TGTGCCAGCTCACCTGGTTCTAACTATGGCTACACCTTC
D: NA; size: NA; V: TRBV5-1; J: TRBJ2-5; CDR3: CASSLTSAQETQYF; DNA: TGCGCCAGCAGCTTGACGTCGGCTCAAGAGACCCAGTACTTC
D: TRBD1; size: once; V: TRBV5-6; J: TRBJ2-1; CDR3: CASLLTGVYNEQFF; DNA: TGTGCCAGCCTTTTGACAGGGGTCTACAATGAGCAGTTCTTC
D: TRBD2; size: many; V: TRBV7-6; J: TRBJ2-3; CDR3: CASSSTSGRGDTDTQYF; DNA: TGTGCCAGCAGCTCAACTAGCGGGAGGGGAGACACAGATACGCAGTATTTT
D: NA; size: few; V: TRBV20-1; J: TRBJ1-6; CDR3: CSARRESSYNSPLHF; DNA: TGCAGTGCTAGAAGAGAGAGCTCCTATAATTCACCCCTCCACTTT
D: NA; size: many; V: TRBV6-6; J: TRBJ1-5; CDR3: CASSYSYGGGGQPQHF; DNA: TGTGCCAGCAGTTACTCCTACGGGGGCGGGGGACAGCCCCAGCATTTT
D: NA; size: many; V: TRBV7-3; J: TRBJ1-1; CDR3: CASSLTGGDTEAFF; DNA: TGTGCCAGCAGCTTAACAGGGGGGGACACTGAAGCTTTCTTT
D: NA; size: many; V: TRBV7-9; J: TRBJ2-7; CDR3: CASSLGTGTSYEQYF; DNA: TGTGCCAGCAGCCTAGGGACTGGAACCTCCTACGAGCAGTACTTC
D: TRBD1; size: few; V: TRBV9; J: TRBJ2-5; CDR3: CASSVEGQGAQTQYF; DNA: TGTGCCAGCAGCGTAGAGGGACAGGGGGCGCAGACCCAGTACTTC
D: NA; size: few; V: TRBV7-9; J: TRBJ2-2; CDR3: CASSFEANTGELFF; DNA: TGTGCCAGCAGCTTTGAGGCGAACACCGGGGAGCTGTTTTTT
D: NA; size: NA; V: TRBV10-2; J: TRBJ2-1; CDR3: CASTFLRTAQYNEQFF; DNA: TGCGCCAGCACATTCCTAAGAACAGCACAATACAATGAGCAGTTCTTC
D: TRBD2; size: NA; V: TRBV29-1; J: TRBJ2-1; CDR3: CSVERPSGIEQFF; DNA: TGCAGCGTTGAAAGGCCTAGCGGGATTGAGCAGTTCTTC
D: TRBD2; size: many; V: TRBV20-1; J: TRBJ2-5; CDR3: CSASDPGLAGGPRETQYF; DNA: TGCAGTGCTTCCGATCCGGGACTAGCGGGAGGGCCACGAGAGACCCAGTACTTC
D: NA; size: NA; V: TRBV19; J: TRBJ1-5; CDR3: CASSILGGQPQHF; DNA: TGTGCCAGTAGTATATTGGGGGGACAGCCCCAGCATTTT
D: NA; size: few; V: TRBV27; J: TRBJ2-2; CDR3: CASSPDENTGELFF; DNA: TGTGCCAGCAGTCCAGACGAAAACACCGGGGAGCTGTTTTTT
D: NA; size: few; V: TRBV6-5; J: TRBJ1-1; CDR3: CASSSMANTEAFF; DNA: TGTGCCAGCAGTTCCATGGCTAACACTGAAGCTTTCTTT
D: NA; size: many; V: TRBV20-1; J: TRBJ1-1; CDR3: CSAREDSANTEAFF; DNA: TGCAGTGCTAGAGAGGACAGTGCGAACACTGAAGCTTTCTTT
D: NA; size: few; V: TRBV9; J: TRBJ2-7; CDR3: CASSVGGGDHEQYF; DNA: TGTGCCAGCAGCGTAGGAGGGGGTGACCACGAGCAGTACTTC
D: TRBD1; size: NA; V: TRBV7-9; J: TRBJ1-2; CDR3: CASSFIYPGQGSNYGYTF; DNA: TGTGCCAGCAGCTTCATCTACCCGGGACAGGGTTCTAACTATGGCTACACCTTC
D: NA; size: NA; V: TRBV20-1; J: TRBJ2-3; CDR3: CSARDPTSPDTQYF; DNA: TGCAGTGCTAGAGACCCAACTAGCCCAGATACGCAGTATTTT
D: NA; size: NA; V: TRBV6-5; J: TRBJ2-1; CDR3: CASSYGTFSYNEQFF; DNA: TGTGCCAGCAGTTATGGGACTTTCTCCTACAATGAGCAGTTCTTC
D: NA; size: few; V: TRBV30; J: TRBJ2-1; CDR3: CAWRDISSYNEQFF; DNA: TGTGCCTGGCGGGATATCAGCTCCTACAATGAGCAGTTCTTC
D: TRBD1; size: few; V: TRBV20-1; J: TRBJ2-7; CDR3: CGTKSGGKGEQYF; DNA: TGCGGAACTAAGTCAGGGGGCAAGGGCGAGCAGTACTTC
D: TRBD2; size: many; V: TRBV20-1; J: TRBJ2-3; CDR3: CSASQRETDTQYF; DNA: TGCAGTGCTAGTCAGCGGGAGACAGATACGCAGTATTTT
D: NA; size: many; V: TRBV6-1; J: TRBJ2-7; CDR3: CASSEALRQDLYEQYF; DNA: TGTGCCAGCAGTGAAGCTTTGAGACAGGACCTCTACGAGCAGTACTTC
D: NA; size: many; V: TRBV13; J: TRBJ2-2; CDR3: CASSLGLGIAPGELFF; DNA: TGTGCCAGCAGCTTAGGCCTCGGGATAGCTCCCGGGGAGCTGTTTTTT
D: TRBD2; size: many; V: TRBV6-2/TRBV6-3; J: TRBJ2-2; CDR3: CASSWTSVPLNTGELFF; DNA: TGTGCCAGCAGCTGGACTAGCGTCCCACTCAACACCGGGGAGCTGTTTTTT
D: NA; size: NA; V: TRBV11-2; J: TRBJ1-1; CDR3: CASRPGPKKTEAFF; DNA: TGTGCCAGCAGGCCGGGACCCAAAAAAACTGAAGCTTTCTTT
D: NA; size: few; V: TRBV6-5; J: TRBJ2-1; CDR3: CASRDSSYNEQFF; DNA: TGTGCCAGCAGAGATAGCTCCTACAATGAGCAGTTCTTC
D: NA; size: many; V: TRBV5-6; J: TRBJ2-7; CDR3: CASSRTSPEQYF; DNA: TGTGCCAGCAGCAGGACATCTCCCGAGCAGTACTTC
D: TRBD2; size: many; V: TRBV29-1; J: TRBJ2-5; CDR3: CSVERLAGDRETQYF; DNA: TGCAGCGTTGAAAGGCTAGCGGGAGATCGAGAGACCCAGTACTTC
D: NA; size: NA; V: TRBV5-1; J: TRBJ1-1; CDR3: CASSGVDGMNTEAFF; DNA: TGCGCCAGCAGCGGGGTGGACGGTATGAACACTGAAGCTTTCTTT
D: TRBD1; size: many; V: TRBV30; J: TRBJ2-3; CDR3: CAWSPGGLGTDTQYF; DNA: TGTGCCTGGAGCCCAGGGGGCCTTGGCACAGATACGCAGTATTTT
D: NA; size: many; V: TRBV5-6; J: TRBJ2-7; CDR3: CASSPTSSAAYEQYF; DNA: TGTGCCAGCAGCCCTACATCATCAGCGGCCTACGAGCAGTACTTC
D: TRBD1; size: NA; V: TRBV14; J: TRBJ1-2; CDR3: CASSQDFGQGHTF; DNA: TGTGCCAGCAGCCAAGATTTTGGACAGGGACACACCTTC
D: NA; size: many; V: TRBV4-3; J: TRBJ1-4; CDR3: CASSPRTGANEKLFF; DNA: TGCGCCAGCAGCCCGAGGACGGGTGCTAATGAAAAACTGTTTTTT
D: NA; size: many; V: TRBV21-1; J: TRBJ1-6; CDR3: CASSKATSPVKTGDDSPLHF; DNA: TGTGCCAGCAGCAAAGCTACTTCCCCCGTTAAGACAGGGGACGATTCACCCCTCCACTTT
D: NA; size: NA; V: TRBV3-1; J: TRBJ2-7; CDR3: CASSHLEGLRSF; DNA: TGTGCCAGCAGCCATCTAGAAGGACTGCGATCATTC